The present entry profiles one T cell receptor (beta chain) with its context. Sequencing used immunoSEQ multiplex PCR; TCRdb keeps in-frame clones, though not all of them. This sample has some 36,000 clones, with 90% to 95% found just once. Time point described: recipient sample about 28 days before transplant, after cytoreduction. This record comes from a study of T cell clonotyping in hematopoietic cell transplantation. The V end lost 0 bases, the J end lost 1 base, and 9 bases lay between the germline ends. The CDR3 runs to 15 residues. CDR1 and CDR2 (germline): MNHEY, SVGAGI. The sample here was peripheral blood mononuclear cells, taken before stem cell transplant. The chain combines TRBV6-5 with TRBJ2-5; D might be TRBD2 (6 bases). The source is a man in his forties with chronic myeloid leukemia. Some clones in this sample may be carry-over from other donors' samples. Written as DNA, the CDR3 is TGTGCCAGCAGTTACTCCGGGACTTCCCAAGAGACCCAGTACTTC. Amino acid sequence: CASSYSGTSQETQYF.